Here is one T cell receptor beta chain with its context. Its antigen is currently not known. No much larger clone exists at a distance of one base, and base qualities are not known. TCRbeta CDR3 regions were amplified from genomic DNA by means of the immunoSEQ Assay, a bias-controlled multiplex PCR. In the original analysis: Within the assay, amplification of reference gene primers was used to estimate how many nucleated cells each sample contained. To quantify the absolute abundance of each unique TCRbeta CDR3 rearrangement, sequence reads were collapsed and filtered. For each sample, productive Simpson clonality was calculated as the square root of Simpson's diversity index across productive rearrangements. TCRdb re-hosts the immuneACCESS table, in-frame sequences only. Its copies lack some clones; in the studies checked, an unresolved V gene accounts for under half of them, and the cause for the rest is not known. The V and J calls and clone size are taken from that table; D and trimming were inferred from the DNA. This sample is represented by 400,000 to 500,000 clones; approximately 88% of them were singletons. About 2% of the sample lies in the top ten.

The data are from a study of blood T cell repertoires in COVID-19 (TCRdb year 2020). Turning to the overall study: Samples covering the acute and convalescent phases of COVID-19 were provided by collaborators in the United States, Italy and Spain. The material from the prospective study consisted of cDNA or gDNA derived from T cells, B-cell-depleted T cells, or PBMCs. Deeply sampled blood TCRbeta repertoires from subjects exposed to, actively infected with, or recovered from COVID-19 were included in the dataset. A freely available public database, intended as a resource for researchers studying the immune response to SARS-CoV-2, is where the repertoires were released. The samples were drawn from the first 160 participants of the ongoing ImmuneRACE study and from 950 to 1,500 subjects provided by 6 global collaborators. A de-identified subject ID, COVID-19 status, age in years and sex were almost always included in the sample metadata. Where HLA class I and class II types were available, the types were taken from metadata supplied by the sample provider, not from assay-based typing.

Results and caveats for the whole study, not just this receptor: The quantity of clinical and demographic metadata differed by source and by participant and was supplied without curation.

Enrolling through a virtual design, the prospective study's participants ranged in age from about 18 to 100 years and lived across some 23 United States geographic areas. Cohort assignment in the prospective study relied on participant-reported clinical history from a screening survey and a study questionnaire. Recovered participants in ImmuneRACE Cohort 3 were defined by two consecutive negative NP/OP PCR tests, clearance by a healthcare professional, or resolution of symptoms. In the prospective study, mobile phlebotomists collected whole blood, serum and a nasopharyngeal or oropharyngeal swab from each participant. Additional blood draws and questionnaires over an approximately two-month period could optionally be provided by prospective study participants. Before DNA extraction, blood samples from the prospective study were shipped at room temperature or frozen. Counted from cysteine to phenylalanine, this CDR3 has 14 amino acids. Only the CDR3 part of the read is kept: 42 bases, read in frame from the first base. From a lookup of the germline V gene, CDR1 and CDR2 are SGHRS and YFSETQ. V is reduced by 2 bases and J by 6 bases, leaving a spacing of 15 bases between them.

Sequencing used PBMCs or T cells enriched from blood (not recorded which). The source of this sequence is a woman between 40 and 55 years old who had recovered from COVID-19. The chain joins TRBV5-1 to TRBJ2-7; 5 matching bases give a weak D call of TRBD2. The CDR3 in this case is CASSFGGGPGEQYF. The bases are TGCGCCAGCAGCTTCGGAGGAGGACCGGGCGAGCAGTACTTC.